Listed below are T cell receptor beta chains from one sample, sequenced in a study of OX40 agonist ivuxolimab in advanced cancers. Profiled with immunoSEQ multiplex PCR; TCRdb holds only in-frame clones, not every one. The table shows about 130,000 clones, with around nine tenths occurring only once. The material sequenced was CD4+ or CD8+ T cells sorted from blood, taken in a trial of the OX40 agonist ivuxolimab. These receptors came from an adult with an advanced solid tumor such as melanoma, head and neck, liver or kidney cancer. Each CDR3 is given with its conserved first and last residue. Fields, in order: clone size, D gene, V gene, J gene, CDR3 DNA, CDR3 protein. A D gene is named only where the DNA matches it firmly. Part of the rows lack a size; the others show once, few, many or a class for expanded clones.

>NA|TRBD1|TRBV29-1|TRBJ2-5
TGCAGCGCTGAACACACGACAGGGGGAGAGACCCAGTACTTC
CSAEHTTGGETQYF
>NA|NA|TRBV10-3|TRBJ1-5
TGTGCCATCAGTGAGTCAAGGGGGGGTGCCAATCAGCCCCAGCATTTT
CAISESRGGANQPQHF
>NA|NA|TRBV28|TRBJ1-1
TGTGCCAGCACTCTGTTACCCAGGGCCGGGCAGCGAGTATCAGAAGCTTTCTTT
CASTLLPRAGQRVSEAFF
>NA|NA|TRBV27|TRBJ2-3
TGTGCCAGCAGTGTCTGGTGGGCCTCCACAGATACGCAGTATTTT
CASSVWWASTDTQYF
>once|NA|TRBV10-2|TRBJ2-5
TGCGCCAGCGGCAGGGGCCAAGAGACCCAGTACTTC
CASGRGQETQYF
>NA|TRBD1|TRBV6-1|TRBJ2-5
TGTGCCAGCAGTGGGGCCGGACAGGGGGCTCAAGAGACCCAGTACTTC
CASSGAGQGAQETQYF
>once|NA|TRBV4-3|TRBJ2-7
TGCGCCAGCAGCCAAGGAGACCCAAGCTCCTACGAGCAGTACTTC
CASSQGDPSSYEQYF
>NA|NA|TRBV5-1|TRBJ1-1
TGCGCCAGCAGCCAGGACCAGGCAACTGAAGCTTTCTTT
CASSQDQATEAFF
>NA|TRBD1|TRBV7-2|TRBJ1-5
TGTGCCAGCAGCATAGACAGGGTAGGTCAGCCCCAGCATTTT
CASSIDRVGQPQHF
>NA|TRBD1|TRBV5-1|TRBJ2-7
TGCGCCAGCAGCTTGGGTAGGGGGCCCTACGAGCAGTACTTC
CASSLGRGPYEQYF
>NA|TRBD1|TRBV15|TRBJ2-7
TGTGCCACCAGCAGAGGAAGGACAGGCTCCTACGAGCAGTACTTC
CATSRGRTGSYEQYF
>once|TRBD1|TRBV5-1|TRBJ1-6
TGCGCCAGCAGCTCCCAGGGGGTCGGGGATAATTCACCCCTCCACTTT
CASSSQGVGDNSPLHF
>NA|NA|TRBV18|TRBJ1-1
TGTGCCAGCTCACCACCGCCAGGGAACACTGAAGCTTTCTTT
CASSPPPGNTEAFF
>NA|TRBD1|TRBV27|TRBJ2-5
TGTGCCAGCAGTTCAACTACAGGGGTAGGGCAAGAGACCCAGTACTTC
CASSSTTGVGQETQYF
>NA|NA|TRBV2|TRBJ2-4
TGTGCCAGCAGTGATGGGACGGGAGCAAACATTCAGTACTTC
CASSDGTGANIQYF
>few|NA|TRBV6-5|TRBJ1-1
TGTGCCAGCAGTATGGACGGTATGAACACTGAAGCTTTCTTT
CASSMDGMNTEAFF
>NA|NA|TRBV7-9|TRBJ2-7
TGTGCCAGCAGCCCAGAGGAGTCTCCTACCTACGAGCAGTACTTC
CASSPEESPTYEQYF
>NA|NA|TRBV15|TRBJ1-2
TGTGCCACCAGCACTGGACGGAACTATGGCTACACCTTC
CATSTGRNYGYTF
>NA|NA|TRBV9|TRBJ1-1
TGTGCCAGCAGCGCCGGACTAAACACTGAAGCTTTCTTT
CASSAGLNTEAFF
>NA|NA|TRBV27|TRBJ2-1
TGTGCCAGCAGTTTATGGAGTCTGGGGTTTAGCTCCTACAATGAGCAGTTCTTC
CASSLWSLGFSSYNEQFF
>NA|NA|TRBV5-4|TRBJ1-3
TGTGCCAGCAGTCCTGACCCCGGGGGGATCCAACACACCATATATTTT
CASSPDPGGIQHTIYF
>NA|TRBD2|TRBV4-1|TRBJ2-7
TGCGCCAGCAGCCAATTAACTAGCGGGAGCTCCTACGAGCAGTACTTC
CASSQLTSGSSYEQYF
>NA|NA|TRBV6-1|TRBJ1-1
TGTGCCAGCAGTGAATCGGGGGGATGGGCTGAAGCTTTCTTT
CASSESGGWAEAFF
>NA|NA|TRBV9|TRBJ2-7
TGTGCCAGCAGCGTAGGAGTGTCTTTCTCCTACGAGCAGTACTTC
CASSVGVSFSYEQYF
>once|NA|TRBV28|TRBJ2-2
TGTGCCAGCAGTTCGGCCGTCGCCGGGGAGCTGTTTTTT
CASSSAVAGELFF
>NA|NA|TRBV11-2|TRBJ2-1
TGTGCCAGCAGCCCCCTAGGGGTCGGCTCCTACAATGAGCAGTTCTTC
CASSPLGVGSYNEQFF
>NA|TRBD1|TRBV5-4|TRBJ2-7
TGTGCCAGCAGCTCAAGGGACAGGAGCTACGAGCAGTACTTC
CASSSRDRSYEQYF
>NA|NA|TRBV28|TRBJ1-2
TGTGCCAGCAGTTTCCCGTCACCTAACTATGGCTACACCTTC
CASSFPSPNYGYTF
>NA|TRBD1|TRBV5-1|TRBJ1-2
TGCGCCAGCAGCCGGGACAGCTACTATGGCTACACCTTC
CASSRDSYYGYTF
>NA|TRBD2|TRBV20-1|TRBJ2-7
TGCAGTGCTTTACTAGCGGGCGAGCAGTACTTC
CSALLAGEQYF
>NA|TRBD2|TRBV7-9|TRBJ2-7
TGTGCCAGCAGCTTAGGTAGCGGGAGGTCCTACGAGCAGTACTTC
CASSLGSGRSYEQYF
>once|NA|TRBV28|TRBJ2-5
TGTGCCAGCAGTCTTCGTAGCCCCCCGGTAGGGGAGACCCAGTACTTC
CASSLRSPPVGETQYF
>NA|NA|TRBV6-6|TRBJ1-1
TGTGCCAGCAGCCTCTCGGGCTCTAACACTGAAGCTTTCTTT
CASSLSGSNTEAFF
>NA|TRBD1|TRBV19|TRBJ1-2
TGTGCCAGTAGTCCATGGACAGGGTTTGGCTACACCTTC
CASSPWTGFGYTF
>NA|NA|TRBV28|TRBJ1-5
TGTGCCAGCACCCCCGGGACAAATAGCAATCAGCCCCAGCATTTT
CASTPGTNSNQPQHF
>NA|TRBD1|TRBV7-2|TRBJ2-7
TGTGCCAGCAGCTCCCGGACAGGTCACTCCTACGAGCAGTACTTC
CASSSRTGHSYEQYF
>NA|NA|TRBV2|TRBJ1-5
TGTGCCAGCAGTGATATGACAGGCGACCAGCCCCAGCATTTT
CASSDMTGDQPQHF
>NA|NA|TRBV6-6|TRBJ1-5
TGTGCCAGCAGGTATCGTCAGCCCCAGCATTTT
CASRYRQPQHF
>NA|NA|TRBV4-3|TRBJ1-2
TGCGCCAGCAGCCAAGAGGGAAAATTCTTCTCTGGCTACACCTTC
CASSQEGKFFSGYTF
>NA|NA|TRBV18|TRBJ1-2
TGTGCCAGCTCACCACCTATACAGGGCTACACCTTC
CASSPPIQGYTF
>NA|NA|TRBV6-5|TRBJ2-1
TGTGCCAGCAGTCGTAGTAGCGATTTGGGTGAGCAGTTCTTC
CASSRSSDLGEQFF
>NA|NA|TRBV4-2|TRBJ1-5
TGTGCCAGCAGCCAAGATTCAGGAGGAACTCAGCCCCAGCATTTT
CASSQDSGGTQPQHF
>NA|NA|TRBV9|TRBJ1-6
TGTGCCAGCAGCACCGGACAGCTTAATTCACCCCTCCACTTT
CASSTGQLNSPLHF
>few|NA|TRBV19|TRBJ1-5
TGTGCCAGTAGTCCATCCGGCAGCGGATGGCGCAATCAGCCCCAGCATTTT
CASSPSGSGWRNQPQHF
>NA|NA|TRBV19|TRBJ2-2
TGTGCCAGTAGTATGGGGCAGGGGAAGCCCGGGGAGCTGTTTTTT
CASSMGQGKPGELFF
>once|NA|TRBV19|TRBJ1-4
TGTGCCAGTAGTATAGATGGGCAGAGCAATGAAAAACTGTTTTTT
CASSIDGQSNEKLFF
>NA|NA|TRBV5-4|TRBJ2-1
TGTGCCAGCAGCTTGGATGGCGGGCCCTCCTACAATGAGCAGTTCTTC
CASSLDGGPSYNEQFF
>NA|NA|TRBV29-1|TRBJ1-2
TGCAGCGTTGAAGATTCGGGGTATGGCTACACCTTC
CSVEDSGYGYTF
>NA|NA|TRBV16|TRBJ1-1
TGTGCCAGCAGCCCCCCAGGGTCAAGGATGGGCACTGAAGCTTTCTTT
CASSPPGSRMGTEAFF
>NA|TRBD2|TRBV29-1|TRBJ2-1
TGCAGCGCCGGACTAGCCTACAATGAGCAGTTCTTC
CSAGLAYNEQFF